The clone carrying this T cell receptor (beta chain) was recorded at least ten times. Its specificity is unknown. The study included ophthalmopathy patients with Clinical Activity Score at least 3, NOSPECS grade at least 4 and duration under 3 months. In making diagnoses, clinical symptoms, serum thyroxine and TRAb, thyroid ultrasound and orbital computed tomography were all used. This sample is drawn from a study of T cells in Graves' hyperthyroidism and ophthalmopathy. Study-level findings and limits: Most clonotypes expanded in the thyroid (above 0.001) were also present in blood.

Trimming took 4 bases from V and 4 from J, leaving 14 bases between them. The CDR3 consists of 14 residues. Germline V lookup: CDR1 GTSNPN, CDR2 SVGIG (reference sequence). Amplified regions were TCR beta CDR3 sequences from RNA transcripts. First-round RT-PCR with HTBI primers amplified the TCR CDR3 region. A single record per CDR3 protein comes from TCRdb applying MiXCR to the multiplex PCR reads. The table has 200,000 to 250,000 distinct CDR3 sequences, about 17% seen once; the top ten hold approximately 30%. The rearrangement links TRBV30 to TRBJ1-3; D may be TRBD1 (5 bases). The source of this sequence is a woman aged 18-29 years with Graves' ophthalmopathy. The sample comprised blood. This chain's CDR3 is CAWTAGGTGNTIYF. CDR3 nucleotides: TGTGCCTGGACCGCTGGGGGGACCGGAAACACCATATATTTT.